Listed below are T cell receptor beta chains from one sample, sequenced in a study of blood T cell repertoires in COVID-19. Measured with immunoSEQ multiplex PCR; TCRdb has only the in-frame clones, and not every one. The sample carries some 150,000 clones, under 85% recorded once. Material for sequencing was peripheral blood. These receptors were obtained from a man between 45 and 60 years old with active or convalescent COVID-19. CDR3s include the opening cysteine and the closing phenylalanine or tryptophan. The D gene is left open where the match is weak. Rows give clone size only sometimes, using once, few, many, or a class for an expanded clone.

d_call j_call clone_size v_call cdr3_length cdr3_nt cdr3_aa
TRBD2 TRBJ2-3 . TRBV7-2 14 TGTGCCAGCCATAGCGGGAGTGGCTCAGATACGCAGTATTTT CASHSGSGSDTQYF
. TRBJ1-1 . TRBV30 13 TGTGCCTGGAATGTCGCGGGGAACACTGAAGCTTTCTTT CAWNVAGNTEAFF
. TRBJ2-7 . TRBV20-1 11 TGCAGTGCTAGAGTGGGAGGCGAGCAGTACTTC CSARVGGEQYF
TRBD2 TRBJ2-7 . TRBV19 14 TGTGCCAGTAGCCGCCCGGGGGGTTCCTACGAGCAGTACTTC CASSRPGGSYEQYF
. TRBJ2-3 . TRBV7-8 14 TGTGCCAGCAGCTTTGGAGGGGGCTCTGATACGCAGTATTTT CASSFGGGSDTQYF
. TRBJ1-2 . TRBV1 14 TGCACCAGCAGCCAAGATCCCGCTAACTATGGCTACACCTTC CTSSQDPANYGYTF
TRBD2 TRBJ2-7 few TRBV19 15 TGTGCCAGTAGTACAAGGACTAGCGGGAACTACGAGCAGTACTTC CASSTRTSGNYEQYF
. TRBJ1-3 . TRBV19 14 TGTGCCAGTAGTTTTACGAGCTCTGGAAACACCATATATTTT CASSFTSSGNTIYF
. TRBJ2-5 once TRBV28 14 TGTGCCAGCAGTTCCGGACAGACTAAAGAGACCCAGTACTTC CASSSGQTKETQYF
. TRBJ1-4 . TRBV19 15 TGTGCCACCTCAGTCTGGGCAGGTCTTAATGAAAAACTGTTTTTT CATSVWAGLNEKLFF
TRBD2 TRBJ2-3 . TRBV7-3 20 TGTGCCAGCAGCTTAAGCCTTCTGGCGGGAGGAAATCTGGGCACAGATACGCAGTATTTT CASSLSLLAGGNLGTDTQYF
. TRBJ1-5 . TRBV28 12 TGTGCCAGCAGCTTCGGAGGGCAGCCCCAGCATTTT CASSFGGQPQHF
TRBD1 TRBJ2-1 . TRBV10-1 18 TGCGCCAGCAGACCCGACAGGGGGTTTCCCAGCTCCTACAATGAGCAGTTCTTC CASRPDRGFPSSYNEQFF
. TRBJ2-1 . TRBV11-2 13 TGTGCCAGCAGCCCCGCCCCTAGTAATGAGCAGTTCTTC CASSPAPSNEQFF
TRBD1 TRBJ1-1 . TRBV15 16 TGTGCCACCAGCAGAGGACAGGGGCTAATGAACACTGAAGCTTTCTTT CATSRGQGLMNTEAFF
TRBD2 TRBJ2-3 . TRBV28 14 TGTGCCAGCATGCCTAGCGGGAGTCCAGATACGCAGTATTTT CASMPSGSPDTQYF
. TRBJ1-1 . TRBV7-2 14 TGTGCCAGCAGCTTGAGGGAGTATGTCGCTGAAGCTTTCTTT CASSLREYVAEAFF
. TRBJ2-7 . TRBV28 12 TGTGCCAGCAGTTTCAGGAACTACGAGCAGTACTTC CASSFRNYEQYF
TRBD1 TRBJ1-5 . TRBV10-3 14 TGTGCCATCAGGAATACAGGGGAGAATCAGCCCCAGCATTTT CAIRNTGENQPQHF
. TRBJ1-1 . TRBV30 12 TGTGCCTGGAGTGATGGAGGCACTGAAGCTTTCTTT CAWSDGGTEAFF
. TRBJ1-5 . TRBV19 16 TGTGCCAGTAGAGGGGAGGGGCGCGGGGGCAATCAGCCCCAGCATTTT CASRGEGRGGNQPQHF
TRBD1 TRBJ1-3 . TRBV6-5 15 TGTGCCAGCAGACGGACAGGGGACCCTGGAAACACCATATATTTT CASRRTGDPGNTIYF
. TRBJ1-1 . TRBV7-3 16 TGTGCCAGCAGCCCTACGGGGGGGGCCGGAGGAACTGAAGCTTTCTTT CASSPTGGAGGTEAFF
TRBD2 TRBJ2-3 . TRBV2 16 TGTGCCAGCAACCTAGCGGGAGGGTTCAGCACAGATACGCAGTATTTT CASNLAGGFSTDTQYF
TRBD2 TRBJ2-1 . TRBV7-2 17 TGTGCCAGCAGCCCGGGCTCCCTAGCGGGAGGTTTCAATGAGCAGTTCTTC CASSPGSLAGGFNEQFF
. TRBJ2-5 . TRBV5-1 14 TGCGCCAGCAGCTTGGAGGCGGCTCAAGAGACCCAGTACTTC CASSLEAAQETQYF
. TRBJ1-2 . TRBV28 16 TGTGCCAGCAGTTTACCCCACACAGGGTTAGGGAGTGGCTACACCTTC CASSLPHTGLGSGYTF
TRBD2 TRBJ2-1 . TRBV7-3 16 TGTGCCAGCAGCTTAGCTAGCGGGAGCACCTACAATGAGCAGTTCTTC CASSLASGSTYNEQFF
TRBD2 TRBJ2-7 . TRBV3-1/TRBV3-2 14 TGTGCCAGCAGCCAGCTAGCGGGAGCCTACGAGCAGTACTTC CASSQLAGAYEQYF
TRBD2 TRBJ2-3 . TRBV7-6 16 TGTGCCAGCAGCTTAGCAGCGGGGACTAGCACAGATACGCAGTATTTT CASSLAAGTSTDTQYF
TRBD1 TRBJ2-1 . TRBV13 14 TGTGCCAGCAGCTTAGGGACAGGGTACAATGAGCAGTTCTTC CASSLGTGYNEQFF
TRBD1 TRBJ2-7 . TRBV11-1 14 TGTGCCAGCAGCGATCGCAGGGGGCCCTACGAGCAGTACTTC CASSDRRGPYEQYF
. TRBJ2-2 many TRBV7-9 14 TGTGCCAGCAGCTTAACAGGAAACACCGGGGAGCTGTTTTTT CASSLTGNTGELFF
. TRBJ1-2 . TRBV28 15 TGTGCCAGCAGCCTGGGGGGTTTGCAGGTCTATGGCTACACCTTC CASSLGGLQVYGYTF
. TRBJ2-1 . TRBV28 15 TGTGCCAGCAGTTTATTAGCGGACTTTTACAATGAGCAGTTCTTC CASSLLADFYNEQFF
. TRBJ2-7 few TRBV10-3 13 TGTGCCACCCAGGGGCGGCCCTCCTACGAGCAGTACTTC CATQGRPSYEQYF
. TRBJ2-7 . TRBV11-2 11 TGTGCCAGCAGCATATCCTACGAGCAGTACTTC CASSISYEQYF
TRBD2 TRBJ2-7 . TRBV7-3 15 TGTGCCAGCAGCCCAAGTAGCGGGAGACAATACGAGCAGTACTTC CASSPSSGRQYEQYF
. TRBJ1-2 . TRBV7-9 15 TGTGCCAGCAGCTTAGGAACAGCCTCTAACTATGGCTACACCTTC CASSLGTASNYGYTF
TRBD2 TRBJ2-7 . TRBV29-1 15 TGCAGCGCCCGGGGACTAGCGGGGCCAATCTACGAGCAGTACTTC CSARGLAGPIYEQYF
TRBD1 TRBJ2-1 . TRBV15 16 TGTGCCACCAGCAGAGATCGACAGGGGGCGAGCAATGAGCAGTTCTTC CATSRDRQGASNEQFF
. TRBJ1-1 . TRBV12-3/TRBV12-4 13 TGTGCCAGCAGTTTGCGGGGGGGAACTGAAGCTTTCTTT CASSLRGGTEAFF
TRBD1 TRBJ2-7 . TRBV5-1 15 TGCGCCAGCAGCTTGGTGACAGGGGGCGCGGAAGAGCAGTACTTC CASSLVTGGAEEQYF
. TRBJ2-1 . TRBV6-5 12 TGTGCCAGCAGTACCTCTAGCGTCGCAGGGTTCTTC CASSTSSVAGFF
. TRBJ1-5 . TRBV19 15 TGTGCCAGTAGACACCAGGGAACGAGCAATCAGCCCCAGCATTTT CASRHQGTSNQPQHF
TRBD1 TRBJ1-2 . TRBV7-8 14 TGTGCCAGCAGCACCGACAGGGGGGGCTATGGCTACACCTTC CASSTDRGGYGYTF
. TRBJ2-7 . TRBV7-2 12 TGTGCCAGCAGCCCTCCTAGCATCGAGCAGTACTTC CASSPPSIEQYF
TRBD2 TRBJ2-2 few TRBV10-1 15 TGCGCCAGCAGTGACCTAGCGGGAATTGCCGGGGAGCTGTTTTTT CASSDLAGIAGELFF
. TRBJ1-2 once TRBV4-1 15 TGCGCCAGCAGCCAAGATGACAGAATTAACTATGGCTACACCTTC CASSQDDRINYGYTF
TRBD1 TRBJ1-2 . TRBV9 15 TGTGCCAGCAGCGTTGCTCTGACAGGGGGCAATGGCTACACCTTC CASSVALTGGNGYTF
. TRBJ1-5 . TRBV10-1 14 TGCGCCAGCAGTGACATGCGGCTGAATCAGCCCCAGCATTTT CASSDMRLNQPQHF
TRBD2 TRBJ2-1 . TRBV3-1/TRBV3-2 15 TGTGCCAGCAGCCACCCGGGACTAGCGGACAATGAGCAGTTCTTC CASSHPGLADNEQFF
TRBD1 TRBJ1-2 . TRBV29-1 14 TGCAGCGTTGATATAGGACAGGGGAACTATGGCTACACCTTC CSVDIGQGNYGYTF